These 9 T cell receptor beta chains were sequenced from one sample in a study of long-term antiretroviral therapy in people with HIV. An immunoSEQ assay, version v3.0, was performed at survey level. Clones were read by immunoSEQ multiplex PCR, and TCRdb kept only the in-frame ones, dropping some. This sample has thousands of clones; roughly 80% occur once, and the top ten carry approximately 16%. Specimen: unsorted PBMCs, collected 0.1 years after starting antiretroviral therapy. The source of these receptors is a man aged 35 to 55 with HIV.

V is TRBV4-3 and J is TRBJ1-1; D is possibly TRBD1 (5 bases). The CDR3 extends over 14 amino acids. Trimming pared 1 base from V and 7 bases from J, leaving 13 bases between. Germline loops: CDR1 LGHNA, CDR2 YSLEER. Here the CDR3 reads CASSQAMGVNEAFF. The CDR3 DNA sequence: TGCGCCAGCAGCCAAGCAATGGGGGTGAATGAAGCTTTCTTT.

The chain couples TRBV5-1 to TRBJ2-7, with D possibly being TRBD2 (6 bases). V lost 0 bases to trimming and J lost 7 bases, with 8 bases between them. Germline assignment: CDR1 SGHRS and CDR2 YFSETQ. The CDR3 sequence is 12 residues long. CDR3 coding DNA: TGCGCCAGCAGCTTGGTACGGGGGGAGCAGTACTTC. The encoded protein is CASSLVRGEQYF.

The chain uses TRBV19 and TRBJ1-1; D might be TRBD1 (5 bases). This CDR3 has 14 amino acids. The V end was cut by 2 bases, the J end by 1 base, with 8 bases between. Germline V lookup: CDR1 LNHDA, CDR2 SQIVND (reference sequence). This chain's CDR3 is CASSITTANTEAFF. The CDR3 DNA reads TGTGCCAGTAGTATAACGACAGCGAACACTGAAGCTTTCTTT.

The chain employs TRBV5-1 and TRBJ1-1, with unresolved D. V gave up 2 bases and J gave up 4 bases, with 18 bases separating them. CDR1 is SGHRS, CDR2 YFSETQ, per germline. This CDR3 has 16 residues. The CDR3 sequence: CASSLGLAQWGTEAFF. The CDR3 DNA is TGCGCCAGCAGCTTAGGACTCGCTCAATGGGGCACTGAAGCTTTCTTT.

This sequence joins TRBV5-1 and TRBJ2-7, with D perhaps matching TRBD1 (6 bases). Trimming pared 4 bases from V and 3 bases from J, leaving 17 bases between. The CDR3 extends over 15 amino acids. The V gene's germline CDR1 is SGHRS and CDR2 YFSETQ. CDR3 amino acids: CASSEMSGVNYEQYF. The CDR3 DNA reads TGCGCCAGCAGCGAGATGTCAGGGGTCAACTACGAGCAGTACTTC.

The CDR3 coding sequence is TGTGCCAGCAGCTTGCGGAGGGGGCTTCAGCCCCAGCATTTT. Its protein is CASSLRRGLQPQHF. The chain employs TRBV5-6 and TRBJ1-5; the match to TRBD1 covers 7 bases. CDR3 size: 14 residues. Trimming removed 1 base from V and 6 bases from J; junction bases left unmatched: 4. Germline lookup yields CDR1 SGHDT and CDR2 YYEEEE.

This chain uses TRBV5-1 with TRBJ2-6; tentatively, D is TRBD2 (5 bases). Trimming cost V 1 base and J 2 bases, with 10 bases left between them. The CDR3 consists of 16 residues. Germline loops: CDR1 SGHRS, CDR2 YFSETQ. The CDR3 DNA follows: TGCGCCAGCAGCTTGATTGAGGGCCCTGGGGCCAACGTCCTGACTTTC. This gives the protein CASSLIEGPGANVLTF.

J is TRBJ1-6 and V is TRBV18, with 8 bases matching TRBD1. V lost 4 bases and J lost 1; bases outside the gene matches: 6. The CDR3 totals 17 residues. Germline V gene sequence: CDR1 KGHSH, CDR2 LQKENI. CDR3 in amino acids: CASSLSGGWSYNSPLHF. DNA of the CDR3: TGTGCCAGCTCACTTTCAGGGGGCTGGTCCTATAATTCACCCCTCCACTTT. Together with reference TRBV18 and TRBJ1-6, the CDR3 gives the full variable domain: NAGVMQNPRHLVRRRGQEARLRCSPMKGHSHVYWYRQLPEEGLKFMVYLQKENIIDESGMPKERFSAEFPKEGPSILRIQQVVRGDSAAYFCASSLSGGWSYNSPLHFGNGTRLTVT.

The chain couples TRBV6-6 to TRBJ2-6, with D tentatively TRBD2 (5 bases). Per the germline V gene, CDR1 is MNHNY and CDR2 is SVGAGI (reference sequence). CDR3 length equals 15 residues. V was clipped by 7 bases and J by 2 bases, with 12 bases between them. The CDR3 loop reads CASKPHGAGANVLTF. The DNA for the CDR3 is TGTGCCAGCAAACCCCACGGGGCTGGGGCCAACGTCCTGACTTTC.